This TCR beta chain was documented in a study of blood T cell repertoires in COVID-19. As for the study in general: T cells, B-cell-depleted T cells, or PBMCs supplied cDNA or gDNA.

TCRdb's table, derived via immunoSEQ multiplex PCR, lists solely in-frame clones and lacks some. The data show about 280,000 clones, with roughly 85% seen just once and approximately 5.1% held by the top ten. The CDR3 is made up of 13 amino acids. Looked up from germline, CDR1 is SGHTA and CDR2 is FQGNSA. This clone has only one observation. A junction boundary mismatches the germline segment, possibly from a read error. Additional DNA sequences in this sample encode the identical CDR3. Sequences were obtained from peripheral blood. This clonotype was obtained from a man aged 50 to 60 with active or convalescent COVID-19. The chain recombines TRBV7-2 with TRBJ1-1, with D maybe TRBD1 (6 bases). As DNA, the CDR3 is TGCGCCAGCAGCCTCAGGGGGAACACTGAAGCTTTCTTT. As protein: CASSLRGNTEAFF.